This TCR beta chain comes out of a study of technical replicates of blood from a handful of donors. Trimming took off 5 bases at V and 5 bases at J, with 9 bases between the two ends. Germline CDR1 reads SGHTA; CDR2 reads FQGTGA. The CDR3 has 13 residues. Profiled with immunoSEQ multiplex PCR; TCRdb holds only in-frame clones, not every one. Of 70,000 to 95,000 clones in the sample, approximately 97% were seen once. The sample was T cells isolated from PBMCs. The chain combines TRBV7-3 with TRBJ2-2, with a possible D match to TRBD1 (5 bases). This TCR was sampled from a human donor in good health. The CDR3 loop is CASSQGRTGELFF. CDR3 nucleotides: TGTGCCAGCAGCCAGGGAAGGACCGGGGAGCTGTTTTTT. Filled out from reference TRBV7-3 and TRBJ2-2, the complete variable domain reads GAGVSQTPSNKVTEKGKYVELRCDPISGHTALYWYRQSLGQGPEFLIYFQGTGAADDSGLPNDRFFAVRPEGSVSTLKIQRTERGDSAVYLCASSQGRTGELFFGEGSRLTVL.